This entry lists 24 T cell receptor beta chains sequenced from one sample in a study of cytomegalovirus exposure and HLA in healthy donors. 60 Vbeta and 13 Jbeta primers were used in PCR. Clones were sequenced by immunoSEQ multiplex PCR, and TCRdb holds only the in-frame ones, with some missing. Of under 200,000 clones listed, around 83% are singletons. Sequenced input: PBMCs. All receptors derive from a man aged 40-55 years in good health and CMV-seropositive.

The V call is TRBV30, the J call TRBJ1-1; no firm D call. Trimming cost V 0 bases and J 4 bases, with 9 bases left between them. The CDR3 spans 13 residues. Per the germline V gene, CDR1 is GTSNPN and CDR2 is SVGIG (reference sequence). CDR3 bases: TGTGCCTGGAGTGTTGAGGGAGGCACTGAAGCTTTCTTT. It codes for CAWSVEGGTEAFF.

This sequence joins TRBV7-9 and TRBJ2-3, with TRBD2 matching over 8 bases. J lost 1 base, V lost 1 base, and 4 bases had no gene match. This CDR3 has 16 amino acids. Germline V gene lookup returns CDR1 SEHNR and CDR2 FQNEAQ (reference sequence). CDR3 sequence: CASSLGSGTGTDTQYF. For the CDR3, the DNA is TGTGCCAGCAGCTTAGGTAGCGGGACCGGCACAGATACGCAGTATTTT.

This rearrangement joins TRBV2 to TRBJ1-2; the D gene is possibly TRBD1 (5 bases). Germline CDR1 reads SNHLY; CDR2 reads FYNNEI. This CDR3 is 12 amino acids long. V shed 6 bases and J shed 4 bases, with 9 bases lying between them. The CDR3 region is CASRGLTYGYTF. The CDR3 DNA reads as TGTGCCAGCAGGGGGCTCACCTATGGCTACACCTTC. Supplemented by reference TRBV2 and TRBJ1-2, the full variable domain reads EPEVTQTPSHQVTQMGQEVILRCVPISNHLYFYWYRQILGQKVEFLVSFYNNEISEKSEIFDDQFSVERPDGSNFTLKIRSTKLEDSAMYFCASRGLTYGYTFGSGTRLTVV.

The chain couples TRBV7-2 to TRBJ2-1, with unresolved D. CDR3 length: 13 residues. Trimming removed 4 bases from V and 4 bases from J, with 8 bases in between. Germline CDR1 and CDR2: SGHTA and FQGNSA. Here the CDR3 DNA reads TGTGCCAGCAGCTCACTACTTTACAATGAGCAGTTCTTC. As protein: CASSSLLYNEQFF.

V usage is TRBV4-1 and J usage is TRBJ2-6; D unresolved. The germline gives CDR1 MGHRA, CDR2 YSYEKL. The CDR3 extends over 15 amino acids. V was pared by 4 bases and J by 1 base, with 8 bases between. CDR3 in amino acids: CASSRAGSGANVLTF. DNA for the CDR3: TGCGCCAGCAGCCGGGCCGGTTCTGGGGCCAACGTCCTGACTTTC.

This clone showed up just once. This rearrangement joins TRBV6-5 to TRBJ1-2, with D hard to call. Germline V gene lookup returns CDR1 MNHEY and CDR2 SVGAGI. The CDR3 has 12 residues. Deletions cut 8 bases from V and 0 bases from J, with 7 bases between. The CDR3 nucleotides are TGTGCCAGCTCCAGGACTAACTATGGCTACACCTTC. Protein product: CASSRTNYGYTF.

This clone was detected only once. The chain couples TRBV7-9 to TRBJ1-5; 10 bases fit TRBD1. Losses at the gene ends were 3 bases for V and 3 bases for J; bases not matched to a gene: 2. CDR1 SEHNR and CDR2 FQNEAQ come from the germline V gene (reference sequence). The CDR3 totals 15 residues. CDR3 protein: CASSFGTGVNQPQHF. The CDR3 DNA reads TGTGCCAGCAGCTTCGGGACAGGGGTCAATCAGCCCCAGCATTTT. The full variable domain, its missing parts supplied by reference TRBV7-9 and TRBJ1-5, is DTGVSQNPRHKITKRGQNVTFRCDPISEHNRLYWYRQTLGQGPEFLTYFQNEAQLEKSRLLSDRFSAERPKGSFSTLEIQRTEQGDSAMYLCASSFGTGVNQPQHFGDGTRLSIL.

The rearrangement uses TRBV19 and TRBJ2-7; 8 bases fit TRBD1. CDR1 and CDR2 from the germline V gene are LNHDA and SQIVND (reference sequence). J was trimmed by 2 bases and V by 3 bases; bases with no gene match: 3. The CDR3 extends over 14 amino acids. The chain's CDR3 is CASSMTGETYEQYF. CDR3 in DNA: TGTGCCAGTAGTATGACAGGGGAAACCTACGAGCAGTACTTC.

The rearrangement uses TRBV15 and TRBJ1-1, with a weak D call TRBD1 (5 bases). The CDR3 is 15 residues long. The germline V gene encodes CDR1 LNHNV and CDR2 YYDKDF (reference sequence). Trimming left V 0 bases short and J 1 base short, with 9 bases between. CDR3 amino acids: CATSRDRAGNTEAFF. The DNA for the CDR3 is TGTGCCACCAGCAGAGACAGGGCTGGGAACACTGAAGCTTTCTTT.

This clone was counted a few times. The chain combines TRBV19 with TRBJ2-2, with 10 bases identical to TRBD2. V lost 2 bases and J lost 5; bases outside the gene matches: 8. The germline V gene encodes CDR1 LNHDA and CDR2 SQIVND (reference sequence). CDR3 length: 17 amino acids. CDR3 sequence (DNA): TGTGCCAGTAGTATACCGTTACTAGCGGGAAGGACCGGGGAGCTGTTTTTT. It is translated as CASSIPLLAGRTGELFF. Using reference TRBV19 and TRBJ2-2 for the parts outside the CDR3, the full variable domain is DGGITQSPKYLFRKEGQNVTLSCEQNLNHDAMYWYRQDPGQGLRLIYYSQIVNDFQKGDIAEGYSVSREKKESFPLTVTSAQKNPTAFYLCASSIPLLAGRTGELFFGEGSRLTVL.

The count of this clone is one. The gene calls are TRBV5-4 and TRBJ2-7; TRBD2 agrees at 9 bases. The CDR3 consists of 16 residues. In germline, CDR1 is SGHNT, CDR2 YYREEE (reference sequence). Trimming took 4 bases from V and 4 from J; bases not matched to a gene: 12. CDR3 residues: CASSGELTSGLYEQYF. The CDR3 DNA follows: TGTGCCAGCAGCGGGGAGTTAACTAGCGGGTTATACGAGCAGTACTTC.

The chain couples TRBV5-1 to TRBJ2-3; D perhaps matches TRBD1 (6 bases). Deletions cut 0 bases from V and 0 bases from J, with 8 bases between. The CDR3 is 15 residues long. CDR1 and CDR2 (germline): SGHRS, YFSETQ. The CDR3 bases are TGCGCCAGCAGCTTGGGACAGGTCAGCACAGATACGCAGTATTTT. Amino acids: CASSLGQVSTDTQYF.

The CDR3 DNA reads TGCGCCAGCAGCCAAGTGGCTAGCGGGAGACGCAATGAGCAGTTCTTC. It translates to CASSQVASGRRNEQFF. J is TRBJ2-1 and V is TRBV4-1; 10 nucleotides match TRBD2. The CDR3 sequence is 16 residues long. Germline V lookup: CDR1 MGHRA, CDR2 YSYEKL. V trimming: 1 base; J trimming: 6 bases; junction bases outside the gene matches: 6.

The chain has TRBV9 and TRBJ1-1, with 9 nucleotides matching TRBD1. V gave up 6 bases and J gave up 7 bases; unmatched junction bases: 13. CDR3 length: 15 residues. The germline CDR1 and CDR2 sequences are SGDLS and YYNGEE. CDR3 sequence: CASTPQGARHSEAFF. The CDR3 region has the DNA TGTGCCAGCACCCCACAGGGGGCGAGGCACAGTGAAGCTTTCTTT.

The gene calls are TRBV2 and TRBJ2-3; 12 bases match TRBD1. The CDR3 loop spans 16 amino acids. V shed 2 bases, J shed 4 bases, and the junction held 4 bases outside the gene matches. CDR1 is SNHLY, CDR2 FYNNEI, per germline. CDR3 loop: CASSETGQGAPDTQYF. CDR3 coding DNA: TGTGCCAGCAGTGAAACGGGACAGGGGGCCCCAGATACGCAGTATTTT.

The chain couples TRBV9 to TRBJ2-7; D unclear. V was trimmed by 0 bases and J by 0 bases, leaving 10 bases between them. This CDR3 is 15 amino acids long. Germline V gene sequence: CDR1 SGDLS, CDR2 YYNGEE. CDR3 sequence reads: CASSVADRSSYEQYF. CDR3 DNA sequence: TGTGCCAGCAGCGTAGCGGATAGGAGCTCCTACGAGCAGTACTTC.

The gene calls are TRBV19 and TRBJ1-5, with a weak D call TRBD1 (6 bases). Germline V gene data show CDR1 as LNHDA and CDR2 as SQIVND (reference sequence). Trimming pared 6 bases from V and 5 bases from J, leaving 11 bases between. The CDR3 has 13 residues. The DNA for the CDR3 is TGTGCCAGTAGCGCGGACAGCGATCAGCCCCAGCATTTT. This sequence encodes CASSADSDQPQHF.

This sequence joins TRBV5-4 and TRBJ2-5, with 9 bases fitting TRBD1. Matching the DNA end better, TRBJ2-7 makes the J call doubtful. The germline V gene has CDR1 SGHNT and CDR2 YYREEE (reference sequence). The CDR3 has 16 residues. The CDR3 bases are TGTGCCAGCAGCTACAGGGGGCAAAGGGACCTCTACGAGCAGTACTTC. Translated: CASSYRGQRDLYEQYF.

This chain uses TRBV18 with TRBJ2-3; TRBD2 agrees at 12 bases. V lost 4 bases to trimming and J lost 4 bases; unmatched junction nucleotides: 6. CDR3 length: 16 amino acids. Per germline, CDR1 KGHSH and CDR2 LQKENI. The CDR3 reads CASSRPLAGGSDTQYF. The CDR3 nucleotides read TGTGCCAGCTCACGACCACTAGCGGGAGGATCAGATACGCAGTATTTT. Full variable domain (missing parts from reference TRBV18 and TRBJ2-3): NAGVMQNPRHLVRRRGQEARLRCSPMKGHSHVYWYRQLPEEGLKFMVYLQKENIIDESGMPKERFSAEFPKEGPSILRIQQVVRGDSAAYFCASSRPLAGGSDTQYFGPGTRLTVL.

This clone has more than one count but fewer than ten. The chain has TRBV27 and TRBJ2-5, with a weak D call TRBD1 (6 bases). The CDR3 runs to 13 residues. CDR1 and CDR2 from the germline V gene are MNHEY and SMNVEV (reference sequence). The V end was cut by 1 base, the J end by 5 bases, with 8 bases between. The CDR3 protein is CASSLFRGETQYF. As DNA, the CDR3 is TGTGCCAGCAGTTTATTCAGGGGTGAGACCCAGTACTTC.

This chain uses TRBV9 with TRBJ2-5; 14 nucleotides agree with TRBD2. CDR3 length: 15 amino acids. Germline V lookup: CDR1 SGDLS, CDR2 YYNGEE. The V segment lost 3 bases and the J segment 3 bases; nucleotides outside the gene matches: 1. For the CDR3, the DNA is TGTGCCAGCAGCGAGGGACTAGCGGGAGAAGAGACCCAGTACTTC. It encodes CASSEGLAGEETQYF.

This clone was picked up many times. V gene TRBV5-4 combines with J gene TRBJ1-4; 8 bases fit TRBD1. Per germline, CDR1 SGHNT and CDR2 YYREEE (reference sequence). The ends lost 1 base at V and 4 bases at J; junction bases unmatched: 3. The CDR3 contains 15 residues. The CDR3, as DNA: TGTGCCAGCAGCTTGAGGACAGGGCGTAATGAAAAACTGTTTTTT. Translation: CASSLRTGRNEKLFF.

The genes are TRBV5-1 and TRBJ1-1, with 8 bases matching TRBD1. Germline CDR1 reads SGHRS; CDR2 reads YFSETQ. Trimming took 2 bases from V and 5 from J; bases not matched to a gene: 11. This CDR3 region has 16 residues. The CDR3 spells CASSLKTGVDRTEAFF. The CDR3 DNA reads TGCGCCAGCAGCTTAAAGACAGGGGTCGATAGGACTGAAGCTTTCTTT.

The chain combines TRBV10-2 with TRBJ1-2; D possibly corresponds to TRBD1 (5 bases). V lost 3 bases and J lost 4, with 12 bases in between. CDR1 is WSHSY and CDR2 is SAAADI in the germline V gene. The CDR3 length is 14 residues. The CDR3 sequence is CASSEGEGIYGYTF. DNA of the CDR3: TGCGCCAGCAGTGAAGGGGAGGGAATCTATGGCTACACCTTC.